These 23 T cell receptor beta chains originate from one sample sequenced in a study of beta chain features in type 1 diabetes (dated by TCRdb to the late 2010s). Libraries were made using the immunoSEQ multiplex PCR assay. The entire isolated RNA was reverse transcribed using the High Capacity cDNA Reverse Transcription Kit, and thus expressed TCRB transcripts were sequenced. In TCRdb, the immuneACCESS table is reduced to in-frame sequences with V and J assigned. These tables do not hold every clone; where another copy was compared, an unresolved V gene accounts for under half, and the others remain unexplained. The sample data list about 160,000 clones, and 7.5% to 10% of these were observed just once. Of the sample, about 2.5% is held by the ten largest clones. The sequenced material came from central memory CD4+ T cells from blood. These TCRs come from a woman aged 18-30 years in good health.

In its sample, this clone was seen a few times. The chain combines TRBV15 with TRBJ2-1, with D tentatively TRBD1 (6 bases). The CDR3 runs to 13 residues. The V end lost 3 bases, the J end lost 7 bases, and 10 bases lay between the germline ends. Germline V gene data show CDR1 as LNHNV and CDR2 as YYDKDF (reference sequence). CDR3 nucleotide sequence: TGTGCCACCAGCAGGGGACATGAAAATGAGCAGTTCTTC. It encodes CATSRGHENEQFF.

The CDR3 DNA reads as TGCAGCGTTACAGGGGGCGCGAACACTGAAGCTTTCTTT. It is translated as CSVTGGANTEAFF. V and J are TRBV29-1 and TRBJ1-1; 9 nucleotides match TRBD1. With 5 bases clipped from V and 1 base from J, the junction kept 2 bases outside the gene matches. CDR3 size: 13 residues. Germline CDR1 reads SQVTM; CDR2 reads ANQGSEA. The entire variable domain, with the rest obtained from reference TRBV29-1 and TRBJ1-1, is as follows: SAVISQKPSRDICQRGTSLTIQCQVDSQVTMMFWYRQQPGQSLTLIATANQGSEATYESGFVIDKFPISRPNLTFSTLTVSNMSPEDSSIYLCSVTGGANTEAFFGQGTRLTVV.

CDR3 in DNA: TGCGCCAGCAGCCAAGATCGGTGGACAGGGGGCTACGAGCAGTACTTC. Translated, it gives CASSQDRWTGGYEQYF. The chain carries TRBV4-1 and TRBJ2-7; TRBD1 matches 10 bases. J was trimmed by 3 bases and V by 0 bases; bases with no gene match: 5. The CDR3 spans 16 residues. Germline values: CDR1 MGHRA, CDR2 YSYEKL.

The rearrangement joins TRBV5-1 to TRBJ2-1; TRBD1 might be the D (5 bases). Trimming shortened V by 4 bases and J by 8 bases, and 16 bases separated the two germline ends. The CDR3 runs 14 residues. Germline CDR1 reads SGHRS; CDR2 reads YFSETQ. This CDR3 is CASSLRTTSDEQFF. CDR3 DNA sequence: TGCGCCAGCAGCCTCCGGACAACGAGCGATGAGCAGTTCTTC.

This clone showed up just a few times. The V call is TRBV5-1, the J call TRBJ2-1; D may be TRBD1 (6 bases). The CDR3 sequence is 14 residues long. CDR1 and CDR2 (germline): SGHRS, YFSETQ. V was trimmed by 0 bases and J by 8 bases, leaving 12 bases between them. In DNA form, the CDR3 reads TGCGCCAGCAGCTTGGTGGCAGGGGCCTATGAGCAGTTCTTC. Its protein is CASSLVAGAYEQFF.

This clone was counted between two and nine times. V is TRBV6-6 and J is TRBJ2-5; 9 positions match TRBD2. The V gene's germline CDR1 is MNHNY and CDR2 SVGAGI (reference sequence). Trimming removed 6 bases from V and 5 bases from J; junction bases left unmatched: 10. This CDR3 comprises 15 residues. The CDR3 loop is CASRPWREGDETQYF. As DNA, the CDR3 is TGTGCCAGCAGACCTTGGCGGGAGGGGGACGAGACCCAGTACTTC.

This clone was observed a handful of times. This chain uses TRBV19 with TRBJ2-7, with D perhaps matching TRBD1 (8 bases). Trimming stripped 4 bases from V and 2 bases from J, with 12 bases between. The V gene's germline CDR1 is LNHDA and CDR2 SQIVND (reference sequence). The CDR3 totals 14 residues. In DNA form, the CDR3 reads TGTGCCAGTAGTAACACAGGGGGGGCCTACGAGCAGTACTTC. This encodes CASSNTGGAYEQYF.

There are a few counts of this clone. The J gene is TRBJ2-1, the V gene TRBV19; 11 bases match TRBD2. The V and J ends lost 3 bases and 0 bases, in that order; junction bases with no gene match: 7. Germline assignment: CDR1 LNHDA and CDR2 SQIVND (reference sequence). This CDR3 has 18 residues. DNA for the CDR3: TGTGCCAGTAGTATCCGACTAGCGGGGTCCAGCTCCTACAATGAGCAGTTCTTC. The encoded protein is CASSIRLAGSSSYNEQFF.

This clone has more than one count but fewer than ten. The chain joins TRBV4-1 to TRBJ2-7; 7 nucleotides line up with TRBD2. This CDR3 region has 17 residues. Trimming at V came to 4 bases and at J to 3 bases, leaving 15 bases not matched to a gene. From germline, CDR1 is MGHRA and CDR2 YSYEKL. The CDR3 is CASSRFWGSGDFYEQYF. CDR3 nucleotides: TGCGCCAGCAGCCGGTTCTGGGGCAGCGGGGACTTCTACGAGCAGTACTTC.

The chain links TRBV7-2 to TRBJ2-2; TRBD1 might be the D (6 bases). CDR1 is SGHTA, CDR2 FQGNSA, per germline. This CDR3 has 14 residues. V was clipped by 4 bases and J by 6 bases, with 12 bases between them. The CDR3 DNA reads as TGTGCCAGCAGCTCGGACAGAGACGCCGGGGAGCTGTTTTTT. Residues: CASSSDRDAGELFF.

This chain connects TRBV5-1 to TRBJ1-5; 7 bases fit TRBD1. In germline, CDR1 is SGHRS, CDR2 YFSETQ. J was trimmed by 7 bases and V by 4 bases; bases with no gene match: 11. The CDR3 totals 15 residues. The CDR3 protein is CASSPGTADGQPQHF. The CDR3 DNA is TGCGCCAGCAGCCCCGGGACAGCAGACGGGCAGCCCCAGCATTTT.

The V call is TRBV7-8, the J call TRBJ2-1; TRBD2 is a possible D gene (6 bases). CDR1 SGHVS and CDR2 FQNEAQ come from the germline V gene. The CDR3 is 11 amino acids. Deletions cut 8 bases from V and 9 bases from J, with 11 bases between. The CDR3 region is CASGGGGEQFF. The CDR3 bases are TGTGCCAGCGGTGGGGGAGGTGAGCAGTTCTTC.

The rearrangement joins TRBV15 to TRBJ1-2; D uncertain. Germline loops: CDR1 LNHNV, CDR2 YYDKDF (reference sequence). This CDR3 contains 14 residues. V lost 3 bases and J lost 8, with 16 bases in between. The DNA of the CDR3 is TGTGCCACCAGCAGGGCCCGCGCGAGGTACGGCTACACCTTC. Translation gives CATSRARARYGYTF.

This clone was counted between two and nine times. V and J are TRBV6-6 and TRBJ2-7; 14 positions match TRBD2. Germline CDR1 reads MNHNY; CDR2 reads SVGAGI (reference sequence). This CDR3 region has 15 residues. Germline trimming cut 8 bases from V and 1 base from J; bases unmatched to any gene: 4. DNA for the CDR3: TGTGCCAGCGGGACTAGCGGGGGCCGGTCCTACGAGCAGTACTTC. Amino acids: CASGTSGGRSYEQYF.

This rearrangement joins TRBV5-1 to TRBJ2-7, with TRBD1 as a possible D gene (5 bases). In germline, CDR1 is SGHRS, CDR2 YFSETQ. V lost 1 base and J 4 bases, leaving 21 bases between the germline ends. The CDR3 contains 17 residues. The CDR3 is CASSLRAQAAATYEQYF. The DNA of the CDR3 is TGCGCCAGCAGCTTGAGGGCACAGGCGGCAGCTACGTACGAGCAGTACTTC.

This clone has a handful of counts. This chain joins TRBV4-3 and TRBJ2-7, with 9 bases fitting TRBD2. The V gene's germline CDR1 is LGHNA and CDR2 YSLEER. CDR3 length: 17 residues. With 0 bases clipped from V and 0 bases from J, the junction kept 6 bases outside the gene matches. DNA of the CDR3: TGCGCCAGCAGCCAAGACAGGGGCGGGGGGGACTCCTACGAGCAGTACTTC. This sequence encodes CASSQDRGGGDSYEQYF.

V is TRBV6-5 and J is TRBJ2-7; D unresolved. The CDR3 has 16 amino acids. Trimming took 0 bases from V and 3 from J, leaving 15 bases between them. Germline CDR1 MNHEY, CDR2 SVGAGI. CDR3 sequence (DNA): TGTGCCAGCAGTTACTCTTACGGAGATTCCGGCTACGAGCAGTACTTC. Translating gives CASSYSYGDSGYEQYF.

This clone came up a few times. This chain links TRBV30 with TRBJ1-2; 9 bases map to TRBD1. J was trimmed by 4 bases and V by 0 bases; bases with no gene match: 0. Per germline, CDR1 GTSNPN and CDR2 SVGIG (reference sequence). This CDR3 region has 13 residues. CDR3 coding DNA: TGTGCCTGGAGTGTACAGGGGGCCTATGGCTACACCTTC. This encodes CAWSVQGAYGYTF.

This clone was recorded a few times. J is TRBJ1-6 and V is TRBV7-2; D call uncertain. In germline, CDR1 is SGHTA, CDR2 FQGNSA. V was trimmed by 6 bases and J by 7 bases, leaving 16 bases between them. The CDR3 totals 15 residues. CDR3 amino acids: CASRRVNGENSPLHF. For the CDR3, the DNA is TGTGCCAGCAGGCGCGTAAATGGTGAAAATTCACCCCTCCACTTT.

This clone was recorded a few times. The chain has TRBV5-1 and TRBJ2-2; D is ambiguous. The V and J ends lost 0 bases and 4 bases respectively, with 7 bases between them. The germline CDR1 and CDR2 sequences are SGHRS and YFSETQ. The CDR3 extends over 14 amino acids. CDR3 region: CASSLDTSTGELFF. The DNA for the CDR3 is TGCGCCAGCAGCTTGGACACAAGCACCGGGGAGCTGTTTTTT.

This clone was counted between two and nine times. The J gene is TRBJ2-2, the V gene TRBV5-4, with D hard to call. This CDR3 spans 12 amino acids. Trimming took 5 bases from V and 3 from J, leaving 5 bases between them. Germline V gene lookup returns CDR1 SGHNT and CDR2 YYREEE (reference sequence). CDR3 sequence reads: CASSQDTGELFF. The CDR3 DNA reads as TGTGCCAGCAGTCAGGACACCGGGGAGCTGTTTTTT.

This clone has a count of ten or more. The rearrangement links TRBV29-1 to TRBJ1-4, with D possibly being TRBD1 (5 bases). Per germline, CDR1 SQVTM and CDR2 ANQGSEA. The CDR3 has 14 residues. Between the trimmed V and J ends, which lost 6 bases and 8 bases, there was a span of 19 bases. The CDR3 bases are TGCAGCGTGATGGCGGGGACGGTTACGGAAAAACTGTTTTTT. Its translation is CSVMAGTVTEKLFF.

This clone was seen a handful of times. The V call is TRBV7-9, the J call TRBJ1-5; D perhaps matches TRBD1 (5 bases). V lost 1 base and J lost 7, with 8 bases in between. Germline CDR1 reads SEHNR; CDR2 reads FQNEAQ (reference sequence). The CDR3 has 13 amino acids. CDR3 nucleotides: TGTGCCAGCAGCTTAGAGCGGGACCAGCCCCAGCATTTT. This encodes CASSLERDQPQHF. Based on the CDR3 plus reference TRBV7-9 and TRBJ1-5, the full variable domain is DTGVSQNPRHKITKRGQNVTFRCDPISEHNRLYWYRQTLGQGPEFLTYFQNEAQLEKSRLLSDRFSAERPKGSFSTLEIQRTEQGDSAMYLCASSLERDQPQHFGDGTRLSIL.